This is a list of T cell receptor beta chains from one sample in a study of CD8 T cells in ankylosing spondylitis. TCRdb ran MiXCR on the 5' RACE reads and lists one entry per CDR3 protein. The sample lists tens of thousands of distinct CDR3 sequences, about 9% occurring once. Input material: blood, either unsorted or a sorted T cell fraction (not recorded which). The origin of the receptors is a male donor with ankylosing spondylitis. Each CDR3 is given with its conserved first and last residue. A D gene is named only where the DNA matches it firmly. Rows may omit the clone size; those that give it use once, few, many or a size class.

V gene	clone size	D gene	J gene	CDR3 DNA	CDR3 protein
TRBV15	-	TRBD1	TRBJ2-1	TGTGCCACCAGCAGTGCCGGGACAGGGGGCGATGAGCAGTTCTTC	CATSSAGTGGDEQFF
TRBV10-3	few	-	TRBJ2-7	TGTGCCATCACGAACTCCGGATACGAGCAGTACTTC	CAITNSGYEQYF
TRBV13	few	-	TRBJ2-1	TGTGCCAGCAGCTTAGTAGGCGGTAGGCGCGAGCAGTTCTTC	CASSLVGGRREQFF
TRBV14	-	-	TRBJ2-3	TGTGCCAGCAGCCCTACCCCGCCTCCCCCAGGGGATACGCAGTATTTT	CASSPTPPPPGDTQYF
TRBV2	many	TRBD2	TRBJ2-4	TGTGCCAGCTCGAGATACGGCCTAGCGGGAGAAGAGGGAGCCAAAAACATTCAGTACTTC	CASSRYGLAGEEGAKNIQYF
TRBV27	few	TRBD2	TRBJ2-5	TGTGCCAGCAGTTTATCTGGGGGGGAAGAGACCCAGTACTTC	CASSLSGGEETQYF
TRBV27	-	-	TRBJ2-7	TGTGCCAGCAGGAAAGAGATGTACTACGAGCAGTACTTC	CASRKEMYYEQYF
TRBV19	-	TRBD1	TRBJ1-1	TGTGCCAGTAGTATACTCGGGACAGGGAACACTGAAGCTTTCTTT	CASSILGTGNTEAFF
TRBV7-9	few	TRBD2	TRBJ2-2	TGTGCCAGCAGCCTACTAGCGGGAGGCGGTTTGGCCGGGGAGCTGTTTTTT	CASSLLAGGGLAGELFF
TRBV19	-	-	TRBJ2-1	TGTGCCAGTGGTCGTTGGGTTGCGGATGAGCAGTTCTTC	CASGRWVADEQFF
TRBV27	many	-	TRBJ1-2	TGTGCCAGCAGTTTATCGGCGGGAGAGTATGCCTATGGCTACACCTTC	CASSLSAGEYAYGYTF
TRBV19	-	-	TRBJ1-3	TGTGCCAGTAACTCCTGGGGCCCTGGAAACACCATATATTTT	CASNSWGPGNTIYF
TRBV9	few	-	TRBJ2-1	TGTGCCAGCAGCCCAAGGGGGGGGGGATTTGAGCAGTTCTTC	CASSPRGGGFEQFF
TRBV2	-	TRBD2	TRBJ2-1	TGTGCCAGCGGGGGGGTAGATGAGCAGTTCTTC	CASGGVDEQFF
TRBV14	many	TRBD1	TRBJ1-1	TGTGCCAGCAGCCAAGGCAACAGGGGGTTCCACACTGAAGCTTTCTTT	CASSQGNRGFHTEAFF
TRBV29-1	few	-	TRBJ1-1	TGCAGCGTTGATGGACAGCCATCAGATAACACTGAAGCTTTCTTT	CSVDGQPSDNTEAFF
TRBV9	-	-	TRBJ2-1	TGTGCCAGCACCCCTTTTGCGCGGGGATCTTACAATGAGCAGTTCTTC	CASTPFARGSYNEQFF
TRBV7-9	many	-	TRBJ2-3	TGTGCCAGCAGCTCCCGCGGGACAGCGCCTAGCACAGATACGCAGTATTTT	CASSSRGTAPSTDTQYF
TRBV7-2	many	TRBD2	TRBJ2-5	TGTGCCAGCAGCTCACCACTAGCGGAACATGAAGAGACCCAGTACTTC	CASSSPLAEHEETQYF
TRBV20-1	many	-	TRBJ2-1	TGCAGTGCTAGAGATGATGTCCCGAATGAGCAGTTCTTC	CSARDDVPNEQFF
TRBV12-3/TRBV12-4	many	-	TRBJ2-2	TGTGCCAGCAGTCCACTTACCGGGGAGCTGTTTTTT	CASSPLTGELFF
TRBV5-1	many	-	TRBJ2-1	TGCGCCAGCAGACCTAACTGGTCAGAGCAGTTCTTC	CASRPNWSEQFF
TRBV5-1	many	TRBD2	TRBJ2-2	TGCGCCAGCAGCTTGGACCCCCTAGCGGGTACCGGGGAGCTGTTTTTT	CASSLDPLAGTGELFF
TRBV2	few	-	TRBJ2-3	TGTGCCAGTGTTGGAGACACAGATACGCAGTATTTT	CASVGDTDTQYF
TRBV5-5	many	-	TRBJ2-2	TGTGCCAGCAGCTTGGGTCTGTCGAACACCGGGGAGCTGTTTTTT	CASSLGLSNTGELFF
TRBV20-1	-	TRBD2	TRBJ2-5	TGCAGTGCTAGAGATATAGGCGGGAGTTTTGAGACCCAGTACTTC	CSARDIGGSFETQYF
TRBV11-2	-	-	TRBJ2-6	TGTGCCAGCAGCTTAGATGGGGTTCGGGCCGACTCTGGGGCCAACGTCCTGACTTTC	CASSLDGVRADSGANVLTF
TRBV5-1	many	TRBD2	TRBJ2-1	TGCGCCAGCAGGTCAGAGGCCGGGAGGGAGCAGTTCTTC	CASRSEAGREQFF
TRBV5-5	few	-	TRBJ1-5	TGTGCCAGCAGCTTGGATGTGGTGGGTAGTCAGCCCCAGCATTTT	CASSLDVVGSQPQHF
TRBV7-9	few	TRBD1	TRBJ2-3	TGTGCCAGCAGCAGGACAGGGTCTAGCACAGATACGCAGTATTTT	CASSRTGSSTDTQYF
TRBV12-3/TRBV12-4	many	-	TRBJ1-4	TGTGCCAGCAGTTTCGGAGGGGATGAAAAACTGTTTTTT	CASSFGGDEKLFF
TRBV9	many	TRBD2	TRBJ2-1	TGTGCCAGCAGCGTAGGCGGGAGCCCCTATGATGAGCAGTTCTTC	CASSVGGSPYDEQFF
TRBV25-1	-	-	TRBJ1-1	TGTGCCAGCAGTGAATCCGCAGGGCTCACTGAAGCTTTCTTT	CASSESAGLTEAFF
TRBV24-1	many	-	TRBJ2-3	TGTGCCACCAGTGATACCTCTTGGGGGGTTGCCACAGATACGCAGTATTTT	CATSDTSWGVATDTQYF
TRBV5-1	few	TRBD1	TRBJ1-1	TGCGCCAGCAGAGAGACAGGGGGCTCGACTGAAGCTTTCTTT	CASRETGGSTEAFF
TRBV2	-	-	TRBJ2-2	TGTGCCAGCAGTGAGCACGGGGAGCTGTTTTTT	CASSEHGELFF
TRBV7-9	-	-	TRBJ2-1	TGTGCCAGCAGCTTGGGGGAGAGGGATGAGCAGTTCTTC	CASSLGERDEQFF
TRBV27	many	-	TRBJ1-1	TGTGCCAGCACTCTGGGTGGAGGGAACACTGAAGCTTTCTTT	CASTLGGGNTEAFF
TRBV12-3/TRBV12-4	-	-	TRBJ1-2	TGTGCCAGCAGTTTAGCCGCACGGGGGGCCTGGTATGGCTACACCTTC	CASSLAARGAWYGYTF
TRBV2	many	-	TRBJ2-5	TGTGCCAGCAGTGGCGGAAAAGAGACCCAGTACTTC	CASSGGKETQYF
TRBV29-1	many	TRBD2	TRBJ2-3	TGCAGCGTTGAGCCTAGCGGCCCTAGCACAGATACGCAGTATTTT	CSVEPSGPSTDTQYF
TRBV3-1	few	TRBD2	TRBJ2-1	TGTGCCAGCAGCCTTCTTCCTAGCGGGTACGACAATGAGCAGTTCTTC	CASSLLPSGYDNEQFF
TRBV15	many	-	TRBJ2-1	TGTGCCACCAGCAGAGATGGTACTAGGAGTACCTACAATGAGCAGTTCTTC	CATSRDGTRSTYNEQFF
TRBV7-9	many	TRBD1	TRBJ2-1	TGTGCCAGCAGCACGGGACAGGGGGCTGTAAATGAGCAGTTCTTC	CASSTGQGAVNEQFF